This passage covers 10 T cell receptor beta chains from one sample sequenced in a study of T-cell memory formation after mild COVID-19. A single record per CDR3 protein comes from TCRdb applying MiXCR to the 5' RACE reads. The data hold some 150,000 distinct CDR3 sequences, with roughly 19% observed a single time. Sequencing input: PBMCs or a T cell subset sorted from them (not recorded which). All receptors come from an adult woman who had mild COVID-19 (a few samples of this study predate the infection). Cell type and time point are not known.

In its sample, this clonotype was seen a few times. The chain combines TRBV5-5 with TRBJ2-7; no definite D call. Germline V gene data show CDR1 as SGHKS and CDR2 as YYEKEE (reference sequence). This CDR3 is built from 15 residues. Trimming pared 5 bases from V and 6 bases from J, leaving 21 bases between. The CDR3: CASSFRQSLTSEQYF. DNA for the CDR3: TGTGCCAGCAGTTTTAGGCAGTCCTTAACCTCCGAGCAGTACTTC.

The chain carries TRBV7-2 and TRBJ2-1; D unresolved. Trimming pared 5 bases from V and 7 bases from J, leaving 15 bases between. Germline assignment: CDR1 SGHTA and CDR2 FQGNSA. CDR3 length equals 14 residues. CDR3 in amino acids: CASSPHGSPNEQFF. CDR3 sequence (DNA): TGTGCCAGCAGCCCTCATGGAAGCCCGAATGAGCAGTTCTTC.

The J gene is TRBJ2-7, the V gene TRBV15; possible D gene TRBD2, 5 bases. Germline CDR1 reads LNHNV; CDR2 reads YYDKDF (reference sequence). The CDR3 has 16 amino acids. V was pared by 1 base and J by 5 bases, with 18 bases between. CDR3 DNA: TGTGCCACCAGCAGAGGTCCCGGACTGACGCCCCACGAGCAGTACTTC. It translates to CATSRGPGLTPHEQYF.

This clonotype was counted between two and nine times. This chain joins TRBV12-3 or TRBV12-4 and TRBJ2-3; D unclear. The CDR3 length is 13 residues. V gave up 3 bases and J gave up 4 bases, with 8 bases separating them. The CDR3 DNA reads TGTGCCAGCAGTTTTAGGGCTCCAGATACGCAGTATTTT. It codes for CASSFRAPDTQYF.

The CDR3 nucleotides read TGTGCCAGCGCTTTTGGGCGGGGAAGCTCCTACGAGCAGTACTTC. The encoded protein is CASAFGRGSSYEQYF. This chain uses TRBV19 with TRBJ2-7; possibly TRBD2 for D (6 bases). V lost 9 bases and J lost 0, with 18 bases in between. The CDR3 spans 15 residues. Per the germline V gene, CDR1 is LNHDA and CDR2 is SQIVND (reference sequence). Supplemented by reference TRBV19 and TRBJ2-7, the full variable domain reads DGGITQSPKYLFRKEGQNVTLSCEQNLNHDAMYWYRQDPGQGLRLIYYSQIVNDFQKGDIAEGYSVSREKKESFPLTVTSAQKNPTAFYLCASAFGRGSSYEQYFGPGTRLTVT.

In this sample, this clonotype turned up a few times. This chain uses TRBV15 with TRBJ2-4; 10 bases line up with TRBD2. After removal of 0 bases from V and 2 bases from J, the junction contained 7 bases not matched to a gene. Germline lookup yields CDR1 LNHNV and CDR2 YYDKDF (reference sequence). The CDR3 length is 18 residues. CDR3 DNA: TGTGCCACCAGCAGAGATGTCGGGACTAGCGTCCCCAAAAACATTCAGTACTTC. Amino acid sequence: CATSRDVGTSVPKNIQYF.

The chain links TRBV18 to TRBJ2-1, with TRBD2 identical over 9 bases. The CDR3 is 15 amino acids. Germline loops: CDR1 KGHSH, CDR2 LQKENI. J was trimmed by 7 bases and V by 5 bases; bases with no gene match: 9. CDR3 nucleotide sequence: TGTGCCAGCTCAGCAACGACTAGCGGTGGGAATGAGCAGTTCTTC. The encoded protein is CASSATTSGGNEQFF.

The V gene is TRBV5-1, the J gene TRBJ2-3; D is ambiguous. The V end was cut by 1 base, the J end by 6 bases, with 15 bases between. CDR3 length: 15 residues. CDR1 SGHRS and CDR2 YFSETQ come from the germline V gene. Here the CDR3 DNA reads TGCGCCAGCAGCTTGACAGCTAACGCACAGGATACGCAGTATTTT. Translation: CASSLTANAQDTQYF.

The sample holds a few counts of this clonotype. The CDR3 sequence: CSAGLAYEQYF. The CDR3 bases are TGCAGTGCTGGGTTAGCCTACGAGCAGTACTTC. This chain joins TRBV20-1 and TRBJ2-7; D gene unclear. The CDR3 length is 11 residues. With 5 bases removed from V and 2 bases from J, the gap between germline ends came to 7 bases. Germline V CDR1 and CDR2: DFQATT, SNEGSKA (reference sequence).

This clonotype was seen only a few times. The chain has TRBV7-2 and TRBJ1-2; TRBD1 is a possible D gene (6 bases). The germline CDR1 and CDR2 sequences are SGHTA and FQGNSA. Trimming left V 3 bases short and J 8 bases short, with 16 bases between. The CDR3 runs to 14 residues. The CDR3 here is CASSFQEGVGGYTF. CDR3 bases: TGTGCCAGCAGCTTTCAGGAGGGGGTCGGCGGCTACACCTTC.